This T cell receptor (beta chain) was sequenced in a study of T cells in Graves' hyperthyroidism and ophthalmopathy. Stable Graves' hyperthyroidism meant no ophthalmopathy progression within 18 months. Clinical symptoms, serum thyroxine, TRAb, thyroid ultrasound and orbital computed tomography established diagnosis. PBMCs were collected from a 10 ml volume of fresh peripheral blood. About this clonotype itself: A much larger clone is a single base away; this may be a read error.

The CDR3 regions of TCR beta were amplified from RNA transcripts. The HTBI primer set served for first-round RT-PCR of the TCR CDR3. TCRdb itself ran the multiplex PCR reads through MiXCR, one entry per CDR3 protein. The data show about 590,000 distinct CDR3 sequences, with 15% to 18% seen just once and approximately 7% held by the top ten. Germline V gene data show CDR1 as MNHEY and CDR2 as SVGAGI. Trimming shortened V by 1 base and J by 2 bases, and 12 bases separated the two germline ends. There are 15 residues in the CDR3. This TCR derives from a woman in her twenties or thirties with Graves' hyperthyroidism. J is TRBJ2-7 and V is TRBV6-5; TRBD1 is a possible D gene (5 bases). Sequenced input: blood. The CDR3 DNA is TGTGCCAGCAGTTACTTGGACACGAACACCTACGAGCAGTACTTC. Its translation is CASSYLDTNTYEQYF.